Listed here is a single TCR beta chain. Its antigen remains unknown. Cultured CD4+ T-cell DNA underwent Oncomine TCR Beta short-read sequencing. TCRdb fed the PCR reads into MiXCR, producing one record per CDR3 protein. The table includes approximately 3,200 distinct CDR3 sequences, 70% to 80% detected once. These data originate in a study of vaccination and CD4 T cells after COVID-19. Study-wide background: A positive SARS-CoV-2 nasal swab PCR result was recorded for each convalescent patient; about 10 were mild and one severe.

The CDR3 sequence is 12 residues long. Germline CDR1 MNHNS, CDR2 SASEGT. The V end lost 2 bases, the J end lost 8 bases, and 9 bases lay between the germline ends. Documented treatment: roughly ten-day PBMC culture with coronavirus spike peptide pools or control peptides (ViraFEST assay). Using peptide pools, antigen-specific T cells were expanded in ViraFEST before TCRs were sequenced. By negative selection, CD4+ T cells were isolated once culture had run for 10 days. Study conclusions and caveats: Nearly all convalescent vaccine-specific clones, 304 of 307, recognized only SARS-CoV-2 spike.

The V gene is TRBV6-1, the J gene TRBJ1-2, with D possibly being TRBD1 (5 bases). The sequenced sample consisted of CD4+ T cells from blood, cultured in vitro. The sequence was collected from a human donor who had recovered from COVID-19. CDR3 DNA: TGTGCCAGCAGTGAACAGGGTCGGGGCTACACCTTC. This translates into CASSEQGRGYTF.